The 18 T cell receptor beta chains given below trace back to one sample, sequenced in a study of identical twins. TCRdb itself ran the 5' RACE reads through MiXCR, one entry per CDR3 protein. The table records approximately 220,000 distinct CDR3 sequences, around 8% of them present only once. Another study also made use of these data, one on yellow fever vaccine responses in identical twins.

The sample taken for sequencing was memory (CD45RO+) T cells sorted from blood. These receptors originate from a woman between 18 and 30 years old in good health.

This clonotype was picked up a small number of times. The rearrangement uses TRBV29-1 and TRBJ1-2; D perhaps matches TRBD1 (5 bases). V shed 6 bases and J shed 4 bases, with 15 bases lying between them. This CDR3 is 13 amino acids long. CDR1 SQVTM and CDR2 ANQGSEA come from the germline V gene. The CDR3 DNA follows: TGCAGCGTACTTCACCCCGGGGCCTATGGCTACACCTTC. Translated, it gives CSVLHPGAYGYTF.

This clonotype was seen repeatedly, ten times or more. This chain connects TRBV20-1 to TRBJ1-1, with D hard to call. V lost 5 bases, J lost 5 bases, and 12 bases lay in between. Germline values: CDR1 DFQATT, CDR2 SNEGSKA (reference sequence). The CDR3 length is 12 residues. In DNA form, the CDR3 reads TGCAGTGCTCCGGCCGAGCCGACTGAAGCTTTCTTT. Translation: CSAPAEPTEAFF.

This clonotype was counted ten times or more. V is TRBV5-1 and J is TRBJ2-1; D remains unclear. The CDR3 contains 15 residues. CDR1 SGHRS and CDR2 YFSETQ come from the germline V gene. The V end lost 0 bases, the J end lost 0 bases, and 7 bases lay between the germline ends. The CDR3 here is CASSLAQNSYNEQFF. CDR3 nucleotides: TGCGCCAGCAGCTTGGCCCAGAACTCCTACAATGAGCAGTTCTTC.

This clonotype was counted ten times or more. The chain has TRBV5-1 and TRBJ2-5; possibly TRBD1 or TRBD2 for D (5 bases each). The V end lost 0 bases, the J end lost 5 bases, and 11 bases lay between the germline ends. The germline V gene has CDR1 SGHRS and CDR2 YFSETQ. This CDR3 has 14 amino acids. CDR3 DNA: TGCGCCAGCAGCTTGGACCCCGGGACGGAGACCCAGTACTTC. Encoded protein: CASSLDPGTETQYF. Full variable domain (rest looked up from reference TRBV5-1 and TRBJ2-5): KAGVTQTPRYLIKTRGQQVTLSCSPISGHRSVSWYQQTPGQGLQFLFEYFSETQRNKGNFPGRFSGRQFSNSRSEMNVSTLELGDSALYLCASSLDPGTETQYFGPGTRLLVL.

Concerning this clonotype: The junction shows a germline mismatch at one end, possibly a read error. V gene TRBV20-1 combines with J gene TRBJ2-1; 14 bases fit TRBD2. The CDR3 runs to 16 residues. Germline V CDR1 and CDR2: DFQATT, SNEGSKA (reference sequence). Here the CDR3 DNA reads TGCTGTGCTATGCGGACTAGCGGGGGGACCCACAATGAGCAGTTCTTC. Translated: CCAMRTSGGTHNEQFF.

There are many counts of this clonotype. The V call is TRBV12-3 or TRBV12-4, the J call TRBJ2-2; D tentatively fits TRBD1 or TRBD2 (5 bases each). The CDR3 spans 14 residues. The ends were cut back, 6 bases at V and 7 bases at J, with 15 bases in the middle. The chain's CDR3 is CASRIAGAGGELFF. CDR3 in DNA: TGTGCCAGCAGAATAGCCGGGGCAGGCGGGGAGCTGTTTTTT.

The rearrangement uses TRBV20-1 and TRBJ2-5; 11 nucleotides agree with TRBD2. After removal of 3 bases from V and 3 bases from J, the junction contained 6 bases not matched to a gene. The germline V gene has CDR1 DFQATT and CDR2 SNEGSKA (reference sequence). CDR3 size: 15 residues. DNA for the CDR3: TGCAGTGCTAGGGGCCTGACTAGCGGGAAAGAGACCCAGTACTTC. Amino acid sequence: CSARGLTSGKETQYF.

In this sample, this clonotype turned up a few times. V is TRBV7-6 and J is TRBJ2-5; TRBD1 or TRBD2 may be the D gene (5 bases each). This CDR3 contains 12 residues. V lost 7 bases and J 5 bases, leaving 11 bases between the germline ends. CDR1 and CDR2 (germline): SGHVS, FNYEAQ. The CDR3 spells CASNKWGETQYF. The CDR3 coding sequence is TGTGCCAGCAACAAATGGGGGGAGACCCAGTACTTC.

In DNA form, the CDR3 reads TGTGCCAGCAGCCAAGATAGGCTAGCGGGGGAGCAGTACTTC. Amino acid sequence: CASSQDRLAGEQYF. The genes are TRBV4-2 and TRBJ2-7, with 9 bases that match TRBD2. Looked up from germline, CDR1 is LGHNA and CDR2 is YNFKEQ. The CDR3 is 14 amino acids. Trimming at V came to 0 bases and at J to 7 bases, leaving 4 bases not matched to a gene.

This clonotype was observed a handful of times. The CDR3 DNA follows: TGCGCCAGCAGCCAAGGGGTGGGAGCAGAGACCCAGTACTTC. Its protein product is CASSQGVGAETQYF. This sequence joins TRBV4-3 and TRBJ2-5, with D possibly matching TRBD2 (5 bases). V was pared by 1 base and J by 4 bases, with 10 bases between. The CDR3 loop spans 14 amino acids. CDR1 LGHNA and CDR2 YSLEER come from the germline V gene.

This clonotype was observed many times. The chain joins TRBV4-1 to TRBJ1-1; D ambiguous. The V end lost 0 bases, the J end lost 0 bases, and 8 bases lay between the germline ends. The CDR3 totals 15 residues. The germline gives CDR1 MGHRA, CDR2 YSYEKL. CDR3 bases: TGCGCCAGCAGCCAAGAGGTTACGCTGAACACTGAAGCTTTCTTT. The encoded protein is CASSQEVTLNTEAFF.

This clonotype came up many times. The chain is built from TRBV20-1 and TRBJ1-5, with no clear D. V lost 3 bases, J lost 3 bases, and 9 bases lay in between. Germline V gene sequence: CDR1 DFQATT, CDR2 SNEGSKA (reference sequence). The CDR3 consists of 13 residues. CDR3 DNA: TGCAGTGCTAGGTCCAGCAACAATCAGCCCCAGCATTTT. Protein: CSARSSNNQPQHF.

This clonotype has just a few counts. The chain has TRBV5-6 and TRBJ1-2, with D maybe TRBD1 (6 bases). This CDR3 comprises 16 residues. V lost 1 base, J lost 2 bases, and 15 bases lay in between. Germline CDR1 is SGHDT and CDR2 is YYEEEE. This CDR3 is CASSLRLMGANYGYTF. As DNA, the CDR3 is TGTGCCAGCAGCTTGCGCCTAATGGGGGCGAACTATGGCTACACCTTC.

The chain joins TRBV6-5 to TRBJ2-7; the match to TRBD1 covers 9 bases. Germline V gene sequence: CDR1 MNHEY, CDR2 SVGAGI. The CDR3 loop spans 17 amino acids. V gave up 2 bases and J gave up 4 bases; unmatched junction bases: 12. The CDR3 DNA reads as TGTGCCAGCAGTTACGGTTCTTGGGACAGGGAAACATACGAGCAGTACTTC. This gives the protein CASSYGSWDRETYEQYF.

CDR3 sequence reads: CASSRTGTGIHEQYF. The CDR3 nucleotides read TGTGCCAGCAGCCGAACCGGGACAGGGATTCACGAGCAGTACTTC. This chain connects TRBV5-5 to TRBJ2-7; 9 nucleotides match TRBD1. Unmatched junction bases numbered 10, after V lost 4 bases and J lost 5 bases. Germline CDR1 reads SGHKS; CDR2 reads YYEKEE (reference sequence). The CDR3 has 15 amino acids.

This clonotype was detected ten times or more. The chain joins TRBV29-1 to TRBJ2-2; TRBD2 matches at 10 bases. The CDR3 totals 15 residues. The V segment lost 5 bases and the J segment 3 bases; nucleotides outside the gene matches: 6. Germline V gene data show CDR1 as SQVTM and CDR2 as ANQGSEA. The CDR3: CSVRISGRDTGELFF. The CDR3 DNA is TGCAGCGTTCGTATCAGCGGGAGGGACACCGGGGAGCTGTTTTTT.

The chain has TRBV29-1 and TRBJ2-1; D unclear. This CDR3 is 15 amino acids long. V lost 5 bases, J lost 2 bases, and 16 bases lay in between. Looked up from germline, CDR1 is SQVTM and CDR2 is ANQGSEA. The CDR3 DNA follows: TGCAGCGTTTCCCTAAGAATTGTTCCCTACAATGAGCAGTTCTTC. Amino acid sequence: CSVSLRIVPYNEQFF.

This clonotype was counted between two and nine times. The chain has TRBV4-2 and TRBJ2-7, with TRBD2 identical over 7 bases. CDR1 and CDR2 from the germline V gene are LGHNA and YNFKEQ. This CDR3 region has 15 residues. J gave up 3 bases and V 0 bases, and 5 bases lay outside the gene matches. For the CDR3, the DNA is TGTGCCAGCAGCCAAGACGCTAGCGGTAACTACGAGCAGTACTTC. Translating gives CASSQDASGNYEQYF.